Below are 4 T cell receptor beta chains sequenced from a single sample in a study of blood T cell repertoires in COVID-19. Clones were sequenced by immunoSEQ multiplex PCR, and TCRdb holds only the in-frame ones, with some missing. The table includes about 400,000 clones, approximately 90% detected once. Material for sequencing was peripheral blood. These receptor sequences come from a woman under 40 with acute or convalescent COVID-19.

The chain combines TRBV5-1 with TRBJ2-1; TRBD2 agrees at 8 bases. The CDR3 totals 14 residues. The junction had 4 bases not matched to a gene; V was cut back by 4 bases and J by 4 bases. Germline V gene lookup returns CDR1 SGHRS and CDR2 YFSETQ. The CDR3 here is CASSPGGEYNEQFF. CDR3 nucleotide sequence: TGCGCCAGCAGCCCCGGGGGGGAATACAATGAGCAGTTCTTC.

The CDR3 coding sequence is TGTGCTAGTGGTCCCCTAAACCCCCTGCACGAGCAGTACTTC. Translation: CASGPLNPLHEQYF. This rearrangement joins TRBV12-5 to TRBJ2-7; no clear D. V was cut by 5 bases and J by 5 bases, with 16 bases left in between. Per the germline V gene, CDR1 is LGHNT and CDR2 is FRNRAP. The CDR3 contains 14 residues.

DNA of the CDR3: TGCGCCAGCAGCCAAGTCTTAGCAGGGAACTATGGCTACACCTTC. This sequence encodes CASSQVLAGNYGYTF. The chain combines TRBV4-1 with TRBJ1-2, with a tentative D call TRBD1 (5 bases). The V gene's germline CDR1 is MGHRA and CDR2 YSYEKL. The CDR3 is made up of 15 amino acids. Deletions cut 1 base from V and 2 bases from J, with 11 bases between.

This clone was observed once. At one of its ends the junction is not consistent with the germline gene, which may arise from a read error. Within the sample, other DNA sequences also encode this same CDR3. The chain links TRBV11-2 to TRBJ1-1, with D possibly matching TRBD1 (6 bases). The CDR3 covers 15 residues. Germline CDR1 reads SGHAT; CDR2 reads FQNNGV. The CDR3 is CASSPVAGARTEAFF. The CDR3 bases are TGTGCTAGCAGCCCGGTCGCGGGGGCTAGGACTGAAGCTTTCTTT.